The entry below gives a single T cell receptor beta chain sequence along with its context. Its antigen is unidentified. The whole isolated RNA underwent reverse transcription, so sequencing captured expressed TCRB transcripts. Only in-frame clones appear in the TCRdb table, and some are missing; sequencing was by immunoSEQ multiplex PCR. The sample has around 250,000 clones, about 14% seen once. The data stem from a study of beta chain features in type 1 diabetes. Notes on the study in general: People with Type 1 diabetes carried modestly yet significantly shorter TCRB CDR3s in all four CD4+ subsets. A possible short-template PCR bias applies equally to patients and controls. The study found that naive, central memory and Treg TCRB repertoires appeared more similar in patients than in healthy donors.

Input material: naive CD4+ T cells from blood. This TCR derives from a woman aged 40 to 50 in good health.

CDR3 residues: CASSFWSTGSDEQYF. CDR3 DNA sequence: TGTGCCAGCAGCTTTTGGTCGACAGGGAGTGACGAGCAGTACTTC. The chain recombines TRBV5-5 with TRBJ2-7; 7 nucleotides agree with TRBD1. This CDR3 contains 15 residues. Trimming took 2 bases from V and 5 from J; bases not matched to a gene: 10. Germline V gene lookup returns CDR1 SGHKS and CDR2 YYEKEE (reference sequence).